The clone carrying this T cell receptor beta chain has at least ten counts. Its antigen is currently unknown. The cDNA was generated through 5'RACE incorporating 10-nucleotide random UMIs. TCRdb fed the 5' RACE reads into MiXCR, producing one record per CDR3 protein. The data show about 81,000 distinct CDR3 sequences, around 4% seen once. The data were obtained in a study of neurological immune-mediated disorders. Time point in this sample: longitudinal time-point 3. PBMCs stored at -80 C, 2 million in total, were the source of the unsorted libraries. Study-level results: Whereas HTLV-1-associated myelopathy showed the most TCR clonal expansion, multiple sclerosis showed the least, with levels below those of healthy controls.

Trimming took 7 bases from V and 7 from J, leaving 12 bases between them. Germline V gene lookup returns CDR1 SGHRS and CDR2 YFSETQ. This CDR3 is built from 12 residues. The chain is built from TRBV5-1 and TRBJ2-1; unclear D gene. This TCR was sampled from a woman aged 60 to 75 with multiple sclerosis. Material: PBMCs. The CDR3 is CASRSDRNEQFF. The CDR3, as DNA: TGCGCCAGCCGAAGCGACCGAAATGAGCAGTTCTTC.